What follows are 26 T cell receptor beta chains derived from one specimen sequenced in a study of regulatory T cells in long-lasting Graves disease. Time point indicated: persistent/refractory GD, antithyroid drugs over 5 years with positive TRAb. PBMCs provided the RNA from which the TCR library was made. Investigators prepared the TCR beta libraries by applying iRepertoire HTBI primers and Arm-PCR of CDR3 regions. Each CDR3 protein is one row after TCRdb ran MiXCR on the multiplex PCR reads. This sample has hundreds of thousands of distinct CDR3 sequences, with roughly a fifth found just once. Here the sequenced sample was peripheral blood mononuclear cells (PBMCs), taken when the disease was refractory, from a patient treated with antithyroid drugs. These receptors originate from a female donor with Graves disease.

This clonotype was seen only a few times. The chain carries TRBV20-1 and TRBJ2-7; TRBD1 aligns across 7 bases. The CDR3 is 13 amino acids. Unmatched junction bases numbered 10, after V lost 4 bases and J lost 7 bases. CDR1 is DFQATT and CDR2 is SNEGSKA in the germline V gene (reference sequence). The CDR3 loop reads CSATPGGEREQYF. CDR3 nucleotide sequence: TGCAGTGCTACCCCAGGGGGAGAGAGGGAGCAGTACTTC.

CDR3 in amino acids: CASSFGLADKNIQYF. CDR3 DNA sequence: TGTGCCAGCAGTTTTGGACTAGCGGACAAAAACATTCAGTACTTC. J is TRBJ2-4 and V is TRBV12-3 or TRBV12-4; the match to TRBD2 covers 10 bases. The CDR3 length is 15 residues. The trim removed 3 bases at V and 3 bases at J, leaving 2 bases unmatched.

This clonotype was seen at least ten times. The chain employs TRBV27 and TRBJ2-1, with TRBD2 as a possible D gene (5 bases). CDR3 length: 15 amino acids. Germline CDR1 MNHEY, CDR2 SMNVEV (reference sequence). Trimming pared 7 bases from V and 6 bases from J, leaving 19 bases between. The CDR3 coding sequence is TGTGCCAGCACCACCCCCCAGCGGAAGATCAATGAGCAGTTCTTC. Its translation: CASTTPQRKINEQFF.

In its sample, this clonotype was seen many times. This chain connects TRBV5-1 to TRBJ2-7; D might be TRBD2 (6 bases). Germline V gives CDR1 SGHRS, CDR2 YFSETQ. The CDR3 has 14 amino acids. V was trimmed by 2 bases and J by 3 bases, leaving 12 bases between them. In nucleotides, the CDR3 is TGCGCCAGCAGCTTTTCTTCGACTAGCTACGAGCAGTACTTC. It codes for CASSFSSTSYEQYF.

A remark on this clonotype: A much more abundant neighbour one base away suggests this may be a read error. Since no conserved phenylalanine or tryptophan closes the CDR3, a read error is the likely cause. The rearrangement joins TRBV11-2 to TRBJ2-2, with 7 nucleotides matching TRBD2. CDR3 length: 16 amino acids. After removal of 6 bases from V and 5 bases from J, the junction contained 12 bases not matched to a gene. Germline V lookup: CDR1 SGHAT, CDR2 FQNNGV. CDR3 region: CASRPLSLARTGELFL. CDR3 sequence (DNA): TGTGCCAGCAGACCCCTATCACTAGCGAGGACCGGGGAGCTGTTTCTT.

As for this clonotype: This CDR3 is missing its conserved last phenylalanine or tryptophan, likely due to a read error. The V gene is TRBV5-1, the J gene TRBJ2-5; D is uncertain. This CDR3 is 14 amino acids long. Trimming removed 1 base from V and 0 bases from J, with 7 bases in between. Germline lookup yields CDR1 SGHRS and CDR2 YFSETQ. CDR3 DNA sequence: TGCGCCAGCAGCTTGATGGGGAACCAAGAGACCCAGTACCTC. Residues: CASSLMGNQETQYL.

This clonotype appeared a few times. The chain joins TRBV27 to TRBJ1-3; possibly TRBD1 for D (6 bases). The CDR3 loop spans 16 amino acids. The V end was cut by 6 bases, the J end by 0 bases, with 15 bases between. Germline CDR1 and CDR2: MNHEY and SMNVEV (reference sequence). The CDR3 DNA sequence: TGTGCCAGCAGCCCCCTAGGGGGTTACTCTGGAAACACCATATATTTT. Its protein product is CASSPLGGYSGNTIYF.

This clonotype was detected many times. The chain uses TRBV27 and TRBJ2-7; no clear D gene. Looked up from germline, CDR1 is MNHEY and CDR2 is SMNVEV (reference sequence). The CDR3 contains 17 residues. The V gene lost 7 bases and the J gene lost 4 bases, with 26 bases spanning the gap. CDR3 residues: CASNLYERRIIPYEQYF. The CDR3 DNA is TGTGCCAGCAACCTCTACGAAAGACGGATCATACCTTACGAGCAGTACTTC.

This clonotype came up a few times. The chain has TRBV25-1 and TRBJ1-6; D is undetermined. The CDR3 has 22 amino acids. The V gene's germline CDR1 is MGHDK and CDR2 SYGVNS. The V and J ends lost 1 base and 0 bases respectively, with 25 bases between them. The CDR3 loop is CASSEWEDVSQKASSYNSPLHF. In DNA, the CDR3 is TGTGCCAGCAGTGAATGGGAGGATGTCAGCCAAAAAGCGAGCTCCTATAATTCACCCCTCCACTTT.

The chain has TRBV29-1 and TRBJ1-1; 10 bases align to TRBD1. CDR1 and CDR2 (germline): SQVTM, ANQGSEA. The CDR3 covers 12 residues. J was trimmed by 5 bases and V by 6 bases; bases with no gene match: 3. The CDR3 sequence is CSVRTGGTEAFF. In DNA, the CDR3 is TGCAGCGTCCGGACAGGGGGAACTGAAGCTTTCTTT.

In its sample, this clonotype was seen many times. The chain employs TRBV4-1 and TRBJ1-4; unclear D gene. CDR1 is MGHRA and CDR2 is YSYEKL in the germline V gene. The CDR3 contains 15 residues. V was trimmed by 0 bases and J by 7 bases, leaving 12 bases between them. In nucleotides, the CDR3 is TGCGCCAGCAGCCAAGAAGGGCGAAGCAGTGAAAAACTGTTTTTT. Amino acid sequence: CASSQEGRSSEKLFF.

The CDR3 DNA reads as TGTGCCAGCACCAAGACAGGGGGCCCCTACGAGCAGTACTTC. This codes for CASTKTGGPYEQYF. The V and J genes are TRBV11-2 and TRBJ2-7; TRBD1 agrees at 10 bases. Germline V lookup: CDR1 SGHAT, CDR2 FQNNGV. The CDR3 totals 14 residues. V shed 7 bases and J 2 bases; nucleotides not matched to a gene: 5.

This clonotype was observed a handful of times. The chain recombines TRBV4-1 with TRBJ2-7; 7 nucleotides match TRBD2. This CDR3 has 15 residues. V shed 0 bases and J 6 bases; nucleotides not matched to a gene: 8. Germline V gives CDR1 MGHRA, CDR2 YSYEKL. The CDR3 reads CASSQDRGVQGEQYF. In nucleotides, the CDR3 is TGCGCCAGCAGCCAAGATCGGGGGGTGCAGGGCGAGCAGTACTTC.

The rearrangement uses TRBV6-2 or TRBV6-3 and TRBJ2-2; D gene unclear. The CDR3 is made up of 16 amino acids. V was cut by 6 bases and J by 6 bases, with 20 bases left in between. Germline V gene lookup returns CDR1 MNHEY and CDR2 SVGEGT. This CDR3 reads CASSRRLSAPPGELFF. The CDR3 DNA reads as TGTGCCAGCAGCCGAAGACTTTCCGCACCCCCCGGGGAGCTGTTTTTT.

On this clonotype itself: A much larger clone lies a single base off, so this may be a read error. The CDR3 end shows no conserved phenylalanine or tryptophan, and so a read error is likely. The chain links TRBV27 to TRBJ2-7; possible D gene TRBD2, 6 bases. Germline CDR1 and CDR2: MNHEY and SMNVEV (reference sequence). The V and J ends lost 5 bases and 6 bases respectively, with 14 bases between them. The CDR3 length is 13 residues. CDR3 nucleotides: TGTGCCAGCAGTCAAGGACGGGGAGGCGAGCAGTACCTC. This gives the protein CASSQGRGGEQYL.

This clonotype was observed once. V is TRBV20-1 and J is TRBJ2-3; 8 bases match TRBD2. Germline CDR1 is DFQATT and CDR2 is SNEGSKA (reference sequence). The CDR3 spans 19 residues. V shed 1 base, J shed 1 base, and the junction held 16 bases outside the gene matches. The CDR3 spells CSARGGGQESNIRTDTQYF. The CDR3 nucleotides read TGCAGTGCTAGAGGCGGGGGGCAGGAGTCTAATATTCGCACAGATACGCAGTATTTT.

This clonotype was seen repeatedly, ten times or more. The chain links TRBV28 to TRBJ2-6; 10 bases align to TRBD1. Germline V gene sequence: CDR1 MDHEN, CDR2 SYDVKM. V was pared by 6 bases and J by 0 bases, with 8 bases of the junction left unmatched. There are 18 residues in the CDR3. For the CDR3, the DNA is TGTGCCAGCAGCCCACGACAGGGGGCTTTCTCTGGGGCCAACGTCCTGACTTTC. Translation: CASSPRQGAFSGANVLTF.

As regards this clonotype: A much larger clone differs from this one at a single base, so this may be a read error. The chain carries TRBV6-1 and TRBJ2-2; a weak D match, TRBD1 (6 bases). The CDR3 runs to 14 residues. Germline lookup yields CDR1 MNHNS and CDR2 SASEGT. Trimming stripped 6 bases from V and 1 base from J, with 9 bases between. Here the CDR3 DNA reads TGTGCCAGCAGGGAGACAGGGAACACCGGGGAGCTGTTTTTT. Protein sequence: CASRETGNTGELFF.

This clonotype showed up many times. In DNA, the CDR3 is TGTGCCAGCCGTAGGGTCGGGGAGCTGTTTTTT. The encoded protein is CASRRVGELFF. V and J are TRBV2 and TRBJ2-2, with unresolved D. This CDR3 region has 11 residues. The germline V gene encodes CDR1 SNHLY and CDR2 FYNNEI. V shed 8 bases and J shed 7 bases, with 8 bases lying between them.

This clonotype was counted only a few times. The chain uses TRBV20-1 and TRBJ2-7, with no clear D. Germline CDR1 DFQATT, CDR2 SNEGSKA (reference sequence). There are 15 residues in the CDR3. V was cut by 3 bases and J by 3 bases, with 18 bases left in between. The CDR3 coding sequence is TGCAGTGCTAGGCCCCAGGAGCCCCCAAGCTACGAGCAGTACTTC. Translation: CSARPQEPPSYEQYF.

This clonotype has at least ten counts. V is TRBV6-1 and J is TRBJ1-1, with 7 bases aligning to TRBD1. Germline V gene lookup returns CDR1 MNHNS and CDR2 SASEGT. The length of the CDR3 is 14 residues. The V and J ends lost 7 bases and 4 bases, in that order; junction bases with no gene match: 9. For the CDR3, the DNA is TGTGCCAGCAAGAAGGGACAGTCGAGCACTGAAGCTTTCTTT. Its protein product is CASKKGQSSTEAFF.

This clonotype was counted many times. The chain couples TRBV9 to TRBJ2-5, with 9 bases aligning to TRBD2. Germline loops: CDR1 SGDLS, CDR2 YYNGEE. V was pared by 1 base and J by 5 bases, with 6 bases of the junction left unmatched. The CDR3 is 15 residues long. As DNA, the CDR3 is TGTGCCAGCAGCGTATCTCTAGCGGGAAGTGAGACCCAGTACTTC. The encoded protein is CASSVSLAGSETQYF.

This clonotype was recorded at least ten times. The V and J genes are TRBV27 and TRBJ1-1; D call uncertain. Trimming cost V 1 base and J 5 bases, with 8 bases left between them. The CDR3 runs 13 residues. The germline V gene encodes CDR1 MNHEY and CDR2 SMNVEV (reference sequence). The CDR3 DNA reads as TGTGCCAGCAGTTTATTTTTTGGGACTGAAGCTTTCTTT. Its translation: CASSLFFGTEAFF.

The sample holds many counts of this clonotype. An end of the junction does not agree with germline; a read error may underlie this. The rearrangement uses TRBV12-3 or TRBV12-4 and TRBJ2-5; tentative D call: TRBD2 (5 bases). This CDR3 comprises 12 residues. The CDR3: CATSGSEETQYF. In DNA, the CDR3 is TGTGCCACCAGTGGTAGCGAAGAGACCCAGTACTTC.

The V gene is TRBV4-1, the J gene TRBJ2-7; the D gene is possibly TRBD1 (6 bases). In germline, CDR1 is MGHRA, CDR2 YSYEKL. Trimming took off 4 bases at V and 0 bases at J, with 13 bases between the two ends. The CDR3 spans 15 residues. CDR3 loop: CASSRVDRSSYEQYF. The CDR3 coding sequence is TGCGCCAGCAGCCGAGTGGACAGAAGCTCCTACGAGCAGTACTTC.

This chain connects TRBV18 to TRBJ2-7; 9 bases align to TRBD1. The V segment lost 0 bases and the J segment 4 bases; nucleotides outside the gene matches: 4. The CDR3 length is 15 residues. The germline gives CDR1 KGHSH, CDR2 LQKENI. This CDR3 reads CASSPPGQGFYEQYF. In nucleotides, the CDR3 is TGTGCCAGCTCACCACCCGGACAGGGGTTTTACGAGCAGTACTTC.